One sample yielded the 28 T cell receptor beta chains listed below, sequenced in a study of glioma-infiltrating T cells. Amplification of TCR alpha and beta CDR3 regions from RNA used iRepertoire nested multiplex PCR. TCRdb passed the multiplex PCR reads through MiXCR, listing each CDR3 protein once. The sample gives tens of thousands of distinct CDR3 sequences, around 42% of which show up once; 35% to 45% is in the top ten. Sequenced input: glioma tissue, nonneoplastic brain tissue, or PBMCs (not recorded which). The receptors derive from a human donor with low-grade glioma or glioblastoma, undergoing nonglioma brain surgery, or in good health (not recorded which).

At least ten counts were recorded for this clonotype. The rearrangement links TRBV6-1 to TRBJ1-1; D possibly corresponds to TRBD1 (6 bases). The CDR3 spans 13 residues. Germline CDR1 is MNHNS and CDR2 is SASEGT. V was shortened by 5 bases and J by 0 bases, with 7 bases between the two germline ends. CDR3: CASSKGVNTEAFF. The CDR3 DNA reads as TGTGCCAGCAGTAAGGGGGTGAACACTGAAGCTTTCTTT.

This clonotype was detected ten times or more. This chain joins TRBV11-3 and TRBJ2-3; tentative D call: TRBD2 (5 bases). V lost 2 bases and J 2 bases, leaving 20 bases between the germline ends. CDR3 size: 18 residues. Germline CDR1 is SGHNT and CDR2 is YENEEA. For the CDR3, the DNA is TGTGCCAGCAGCTTAAATGGCAGGACTCCCCCCTTCACAGATACGCAGTATTTT. Its protein product is CASSLNGRTPPFTDTQYF.

Comment on this clonotype: One end of the junction does not line up with germline, which may come from a read error. The chain uses TRBV4-1 and TRBJ1-3, with TRBD1 matching over 7 bases. The CDR3 has 18 amino acids. Germline CDR1 reads MGHRA; CDR2 reads YSYEKL. The DNA of the CDR3 is TGCGCCAGCGGCCAAGACACCGCGACAGGGACTGGTGTAAACACCATATACTTT. The encoded protein is CASGQDTATGTGVNTIYF.

This clonotype came up many times. V gene TRBV29-1 combines with J gene TRBJ1-2, with D possibly being TRBD1 (5 bases). Trimming left V 4 bases short and J 3 bases short, with 9 bases between. This CDR3 region has 12 residues. CDR1 and CDR2 from the germline V gene are SQVTM and ANQGSEA. CDR3 in amino acids: CSVARGDYGYTF. The CDR3 nucleotides read TGCAGCGTTGCAAGGGGTGACTATGGCTACACCTTC.

This clonotype has a count of ten or more. The rearrangement uses TRBV3-1 and TRBJ1-1; TRBD1 matches 8 bases. The V and J ends lost 0 bases and 5 bases, in that order; junction bases with no gene match: 5. CDR3 length: 15 amino acids. Looked up from germline, CDR1 is LGHDT and CDR2 is YNNKEL (reference sequence). The CDR3 nucleotides are TGTGCCAGCAGCCAAGATCACAGGGGGGTAACTGAAGCTTTCTTT. Translation: CASSQDHRGVTEAFF.

The J gene is TRBJ1-4, the V gene TRBV7-9, with 7 nucleotides matching TRBD1. The germline gives CDR1 SEHNR, CDR2 FQNEAQ (reference sequence). V lost 5 bases and J lost 5; bases outside the gene matches: 5. There are 14 residues in the CDR3. The CDR3 sequence: CASSLGQVNEKLFF. The CDR3 DNA sequence: TGTGCCAGCAGCCTAGGACAGGTCAATGAAAAACTGTTTTTT.

Comments on this clonotype: The junction differs from germline at one of its ends, possibly a read error. This rearrangement joins TRBV29-1 to TRBJ2-7, with D possibly matching TRBD2 (6 bases). Germline V gene sequence: CDR1 SQVTM, CDR2 ANQGSEA. The CDR3 covers 13 residues. CDR3 sequence (DNA): TGCAGCGAGAACGGACTAAACTCCTACGAGCAGCACTTC. Its protein product is CSENGLNSYEQHF.

To note about this clonotype: Possible read error: a much larger clone is one base away. The V call is TRBV19, the J call TRBJ2-5; 8 nucleotides agree with TRBD1. Looked up from germline, CDR1 is LNHDA and CDR2 is SQIVND (reference sequence). The CDR3 extends over 16 amino acids. The CDR3 sequence: CSSSPRTGSYQETQYF. The CDR3, as DNA: TGTTCCAGTAGTCCAAGGACAGGGTCCTACCAAGAGACCCAGTACTTC.

This clonotype was recorded many times. This chain uses TRBV6-6 with TRBJ2-5, with a tentative D call TRBD2 (5 bases). Germline values: CDR1 MNHNY, CDR2 SVGAGI (reference sequence). Deletions cut 0 bases from V and 4 bases from J, with 6 bases between. The length of the CDR3 is 13 residues. The CDR3 nucleotides are TGTGCCAGCAGTTACTCGCGGGCAGAGACCCAGTACTTC. Translated: CASSYSRAETQYF.

The chain couples TRBV20-1 to TRBJ2-3; 11 positions agree with TRBD2. Germline trimming cut 7 bases from V and 3 bases from J; bases unmatched to any gene: 3. Germline V CDR1 and CDR2: DFQATT, SNEGSKA (reference sequence). This CDR3 spans 13 amino acids. The DNA of the CDR3 is TGCAGTGGCGGACTAGCGGGTACAGATACGCAGTATTTT. This translates into CSGGLAGTDTQYF.

This clonotype appeared many times. In DNA form, the CDR3 reads TGTGCCAGCAGTAACTACGCAACTAATGAAAAACTGTTTTTT. Residues: CASSNYATNEKLFF. This chain links TRBV28 with TRBJ1-4; D unresolved. Germline V gene lookup returns CDR1 MDHEN and CDR2 SYDVKM. V gave up 5 bases and J gave up 0 bases, with 7 bases separating them. The CDR3 is 14 residues long.

This clonotype appeared a few times. The rearrangement links TRBV7-3 to TRBJ2-5; 10 positions agree with TRBD2. The CDR3 runs to 15 residues. With 5 bases clipped from V and 4 bases from J, the junction kept 7 bases outside the gene matches. CDR1 is SGHTA, CDR2 FQGTGA, per germline. CDR3 bases: TGTGCCAGCAGCGGAAGCGGGGGGGCCAGAGAGACCCAGTACTTC. It specifies CASSGSGGARETQYF.

The chain uses TRBV7-2 and TRBJ2-5; D might be TRBD2 (7 bases). CDR1 and CDR2 from the germline V gene are SGHTA and FQGNSA. The CDR3 totals 15 residues. V was trimmed by 5 bases and J by 1 base, leaving 14 bases between them. The CDR3 nucleotides are TGTGCCAGCAGCCAAGAGGGGGGGCGCCAAGAGACCCAGTACTTC. Its protein product is CASSQEGGRQETQYF.

This clonotype has more than one count but fewer than ten. Because the CDR3 is missing its conserved closing phenylalanine or tryptophan, this is likely a read error. The chain recombines TRBV5-1 with TRBJ2-1; D not resolved. The CDR3 length is 17 residues. With 4 bases removed from V and 0 bases from J, the gap between germline ends came to 17 bases. The germline gives CDR1 SGHRS, CDR2 YFSETQ. For the CDR3, the DNA is TGCGCCAGCAGCCGGAGTAGTAGTGGAAGCTCCTACAATGAGCAGTTCCTC. Its protein is CASSRSSSGSSYNEQFL.

This clonotype showed up many times. The chain recombines TRBV12-5 with TRBJ1-1; D possibly corresponds to TRBD1 (6 bases). Germline V CDR1 and CDR2: LGHNT, FRNRAP. CDR3 length: 12 residues. V lost 5 bases, J lost 9 bases, and 13 bases lay in between. CDR3 sequence (DNA): TGTGCTAGTGGTCTCCCCGGGGGGCAAGCTTTCTTT. This translates into CASGLPGGQAFF.

At least ten counts were recorded for this clonotype. This chain connects TRBV12-3 or TRBV12-4 to TRBJ1-3; a possible D gene is TRBD1 (5 bases). The CDR3 length is 15 residues. V lost 5 bases and J 3 bases, leaving 14 bases between the germline ends. CDR3 sequence (DNA): TGTGCCAGCAGTCCCGGGGCTGCCGTTGGAAACACCATATATTTT. Its protein is CASSPGAAVGNTIYF.

This chain's CDR3 is CASSPQGGRSYNEQFF. CDR3 DNA sequence: TGTGCCAGCAGCCCCCAGGGGGGACGCTCCTACAATGAGCAGTTCTTC. J is TRBJ2-1 and V is TRBV7-2, with a tentative D call TRBD1 (7 bases). The CDR3 is made up of 16 amino acids. Germline CDR1 is SGHTA and CDR2 is FQGNSA. V was shortened by 5 bases and J by 0 bases, with 14 bases between the two germline ends.

The sample holds many counts of this clonotype. The rearrangement joins TRBV3-1 to TRBJ2-1; no definite D call. The CDR3 loop spans 14 amino acids. V lost 1 base and J 0 bases, leaving 4 bases between the germline ends. Germline-derived CDR1 and CDR2 are LGHDT and YNNKEL (reference sequence). CDR3 sequence reads: CASSQGSSYNEQFF. The CDR3 coding sequence is TGTGCCAGCAGCCAAGGAAGCTCCTACAATGAGCAGTTCTTC.

As concerns this clonotype: Since a much larger clone is just one base distant, this may be a read error. This chain links TRBV2 with TRBJ1-3; D gene ambiguous. Germline-derived CDR1 and CDR2 are SNHLY and FYNNEI. CDR3 length equals 14 residues. The CDR3 DNA follows: TGTGCCATTCTCCTGGGTTTCTCTGGAAACACCATACATTTT. Translating it yields CAILLGFSGNTIHF.

The rearrangement uses TRBV30 and TRBJ1-1; unclear D gene. V was clipped by 1 base and J by 4 bases, with 13 bases between them. Germline lookup yields CDR1 GTSNPN and CDR2 SVGIG (reference sequence). The CDR3 is 14 residues long. CDR3 protein: CAWSAPHRGTEAFF. The CDR3 DNA reads as TGTGCCTGGAGTGCCCCCCACCGGGGCACTGAAGCTTTCTTT.

This clonotype was recorded once. At one end the junction does not follow the germline gene, possibly because of a read error. The chain employs TRBV20-1 and TRBJ1-1; tentative D call: TRBD1 (5 bases). Germline V lookup: CDR1 DFQATT, CDR2 SNEGSKA (reference sequence). The CDR3 totals 16 residues. The CDR3 nucleotides read TGCAGTTCTTCAATCCGAGGAGGGGCGGAGAACACTGAAGCTTTCTTC. This codes for CSSSIRGGAENTEAFF.

Concerning this clonotype: One base away lies a much larger clone, so this may be a sequencing read error. V is TRBV3-1 and J is TRBJ2-5; maybe TRBD1 (6 bases). CDR1 and CDR2 (germline): LGHDT, YNNKEL (reference sequence). The CDR3 length is 16 residues. In nucleotides, the CDR3 is TGTGCCAGCAGCCATGCGTCAGTTGGGGGCCGTGAGACCGAGTACTTC. This codes for CASSHASVGGRETEYF.

This clonotype was seen repeatedly, ten times or more. The chain combines TRBV5-1 with TRBJ2-7; D is uncertain. The ends were cut back, 0 bases at V and 0 bases at J, with 7 bases in the middle. This CDR3 comprises 14 residues. Germline V gene lookup returns CDR1 SGHRS and CDR2 YFSETQ. In nucleotides, the CDR3 is TGCGCCAGCAGCTTGGATGGCGGCTCCTACGAGCAGTACTTC. It translates to CASSLDGGSYEQYF.

This clonotype was counted many times. The chain uses TRBV4-1 and TRBJ2-5, with D perhaps being TRBD1 or TRBD2 (6 bases each). V dropped 0 bases and J dropped 2 bases, with 19 bases sitting between them. Germline V gives CDR1 MGHRA, CDR2 YSYEKL. The CDR3 contains 18 residues. CDR3 sequence (DNA): TGCGCCAGCAGCCAAGAAGGTCCTGTCGGGGGCCCACAAGAGACCCAGTACTTC. As protein: CASSQEGPVGGPQETQYF.

The chain employs TRBV6-5 and TRBJ2-2; no clear D gene. The germline V gene has CDR1 MNHEY and CDR2 SVGAGI. V lost 3 bases to trimming and J lost 8 bases, with 13 bases between them. This CDR3 has 14 residues. The CDR3 region is CASSYANPPGELFF. The CDR3, as DNA: TGTGCCAGCAGTTATGCAAACCCACCAGGGGAGCTGTTTTTT.

Comment on this clonotype: With a much larger clone just one base away, this may be a read error. This sequence joins TRBV7-9 and TRBJ2-6, with TRBD1 matching 8 bases. V gave up 2 bases and J gave up 4 bases; unmatched junction bases: 13. Germline V gene lookup returns CDR1 SEHNR and CDR2 FQNEAQ (reference sequence). The CDR3 consists of 19 residues. CDR3 protein: CASSLMAGQETAGANVLTF. The CDR3 DNA reads TGTGCCAGCAGCTTAATGGCGGGACAGGAAACGGCAGGGGCCAACGTCCTGACTTTC.

Notes on this clonotype: One junction end does not reproduce the germline sequence, and a read error may be involved. The genes are TRBV19 and TRBJ2-1; D not certain. The CDR3 has 12 residues. The V gene's germline CDR1 is LNHDA and CDR2 SQIVND (reference sequence). The CDR3 DNA follows: TGTGCCAGTGGTATGACGTACAATGAGCAGTTCTTC. Encoded protein: CASGMTYNEQFF.

This clonotype has at least ten counts. This sequence joins TRBV28 and TRBJ2-5; D tentatively fits TRBD1 or TRBD2 (6 bases each). The CDR3 is made up of 13 amino acids. Germline values: CDR1 MDHEN, CDR2 SYDVKM. The V and J ends lost 4 bases and 5 bases respectively, with 11 bases between them. DNA for the CDR3: TGTGCCAGCAGTTCCGGGGGCAGGGAGACCCAGTACTTC. Its protein is CASSSGGRETQYF.